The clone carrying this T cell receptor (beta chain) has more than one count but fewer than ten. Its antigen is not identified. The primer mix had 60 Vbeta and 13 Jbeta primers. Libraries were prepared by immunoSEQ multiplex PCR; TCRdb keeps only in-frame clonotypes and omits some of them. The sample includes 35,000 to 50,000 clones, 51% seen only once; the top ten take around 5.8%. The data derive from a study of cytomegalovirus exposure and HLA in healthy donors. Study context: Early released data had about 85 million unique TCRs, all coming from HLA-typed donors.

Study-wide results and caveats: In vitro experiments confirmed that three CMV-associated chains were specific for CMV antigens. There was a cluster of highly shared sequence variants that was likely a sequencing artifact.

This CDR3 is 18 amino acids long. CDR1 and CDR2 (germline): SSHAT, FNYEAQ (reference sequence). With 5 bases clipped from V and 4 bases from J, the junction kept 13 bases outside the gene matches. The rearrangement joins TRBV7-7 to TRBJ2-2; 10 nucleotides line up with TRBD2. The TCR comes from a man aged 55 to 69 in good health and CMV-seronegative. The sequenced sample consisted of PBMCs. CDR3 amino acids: CASSAARPSGSFTGELFF. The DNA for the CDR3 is TGTGCCAGCAGCGCCGCCCGTCCTAGCGGGAGCTTCACCGGGGAGCTGTTTTTT.